These 9 T cell receptor beta chains originate from one sample sequenced in a study of post-analysis software for immune sequencing data. Study-wide results and caveats: Patients had higher frequencies than controls of about 5 TRBV segments, including TRBV5-6, TRBV5-1 and TRBV20-1.

Built from TCR beta cDNA, the libraries had unique molecular identifiers in them. Using its own MiXCR run on the PCR reads, TCRdb lists one record per CDR3 protein. The table has about 770,000 distinct CDR3 sequences, 35% to 55% seen once. These receptors' targets are unknown. Sequencing used blood. The receptors here all came from a girl under 18 with multiple sclerosis.

V gene TRBV9 combines with J gene TRBJ1-4; D is possibly TRBD1 (5 bases). Trimming took off 4 bases at V and 4 bases at J, with 11 bases between the two ends. The CDR3 is 14 residues long. The germline CDR1 and CDR2 sequences are SGDLS and YYNGEE. CDR3 protein: CASSPRDHNEKLFF. CDR3 nucleotide sequence: TGTGCCAGCAGCCCCCGGGACCATAATGAAAAACTGTTTTTT.

This chain links TRBV9 with TRBJ1-1, with D tentatively TRBD1 (6 bases). Germline assignment: CDR1 SGDLS and CDR2 YYNGEE. The CDR3 runs to 14 residues. The V gene lost 0 bases and the J gene lost 4 bases, with 10 bases spanning the gap. CDR3 bases: TGTGCCAGCAGCGTAGCTGAGGGGGGCACTGAAGCTTTCTTT. Its translation is CASSVAEGGTEAFF.

V is TRBV29-1 and J is TRBJ2-3, with no clear D. Germline CDR1 SQVTM, CDR2 ANQGSEA. This CDR3 region has 12 residues. Trimming took 8 bases from V and 0 from J, leaving 9 bases between them. This CDR3 is CSFRRSTDTQYF. The CDR3 DNA follows: TGCAGCTTCCGCAGGAGCACAGATACGCAGTATTTT.

This clonotype was seen a few times. The V gene is TRBV20-1, the J gene TRBJ2-1; tentatively, D is TRBD2 (6 bases). The length of the CDR3 is 15 residues. V was trimmed by 0 bases and J by 8 bases, leaving 17 bases between them. In germline, CDR1 is DFQATT, CDR2 SNEGSKA (reference sequence). The CDR3 bases are TGCAGTGCTAGAGATCAGGAGGGAGGTTGGGATGAGCAGTTCTTC. As protein: CSARDQEGGWDEQFF.

The chain is built from TRBV10-3 and TRBJ1-2; a possible D gene is TRBD1 (6 bases). The V gene lost 6 bases and the J gene lost 8 bases, with 10 bases spanning the gap. The germline CDR1 and CDR2 sequences are ENHRY and SYGVKD. This CDR3 spans 11 amino acids. The CDR3 sequence is CAIRSRGGYTF. The CDR3 coding sequence is TGTGCCATCAGGTCCAGGGGCGGCTACACCTTC.

The chain joins TRBV20-1 to TRBJ2-3; no firm D call. V was shortened by 0 bases and J by 4 bases, with 14 bases between the two germline ends. This CDR3 is built from 15 residues. The V gene's germline CDR1 is DFQATT and CDR2 SNEGSKA (reference sequence). CDR3 amino acids: CSARDSIAVADTQYF. CDR3 DNA sequence: TGCAGTGCTAGAGATAGTATTGCGGTCGCAGATACGCAGTATTTT.

V and J are TRBV15 and TRBJ2-5; D possibly corresponds to TRBD1 (6 bases). V lost 0 bases and J lost 2, with 10 bases in between. CDR1 is LNHNV, CDR2 YYDKDF, per germline (reference sequence). This CDR3 is 15 amino acids long. This CDR3 is CATSRDLGQQETQYF. In DNA form, the CDR3 reads TGTGCCACCAGCAGAGATCTTGGACAGCAAGAGACCCAGTACTTC.

This clonotype was seen at least ten times. The chain recombines TRBV7-9 with TRBJ2-1; 11 nucleotides agree with TRBD2. V trimming: 4 bases; J trimming: 5 bases; junction bases outside the gene matches: 4. The CDR3 is made up of 15 amino acids. The germline gives CDR1 SEHNR, CDR2 FQNEAQ (reference sequence). Here the CDR3 reads CASSSLAGDDNEQFF. The CDR3 coding sequence is TGTGCCAGCAGCTCACTAGCGGGAGACGACAATGAGCAGTTCTTC.

This chain links TRBV5-1 with TRBJ1-1, with D possibly being TRBD1 (6 bases). V gave up 6 bases and J gave up 3 bases, with 21 bases separating them. The CDR3 loop spans 16 amino acids. Germline CDR1 reads SGHRS; CDR2 reads YFSETQ. CDR3 loop: CASTFDEQGSDTEAFF. The CDR3 region has the DNA TGCGCCAGCACCTTCGATGAACAGGGCTCGGACACTGAAGCTTTCTTT.